Each of the 7 T cell receptor beta chains below was sequenced from the same sample in a study of T cell responses to AZD1222 COVID-19 vaccine. Sequenced by immunoSEQ multiplex PCR; TCRdb stores in-frame clones only, minus some. The sample has some 200,000 clones; just over 90% are singletons. The input for sequencing was peripheral blood, taken 28 days after the second AZD1222 dose. The receptors were gathered from an adult who received the AZD1222 COVID-19 vaccine.

The V and J genes are TRBV15 and TRBJ2-3; D is undetermined. V was pared by 0 bases and J by 0 bases, with 10 bases between. Germline-derived CDR1 and CDR2 are LNHNV and YYDKDF (reference sequence). This CDR3 is 16 amino acids long. CDR3 sequence: CATSRDRAVSTDTQYF. The CDR3 coding sequence is TGTGCCACCAGCAGAGATCGGGCAGTTAGCACAGATACGCAGTATTTT.

The V and J genes are TRBV2 and TRBJ1-5; 7 bases agree with TRBD1. This CDR3 is built from 15 residues. V lost 4 bases and J lost 2; bases outside the gene matches: 5. CDR1 is SNHLY, CDR2 FYNNEI, per germline. The CDR3 sequence is CASSGDRAGNQPQHF. Here the CDR3 DNA reads TGTGCCAGCAGTGGAGACAGGGCGGGCAATCAGCCCCAGCATTTT.

The chain couples TRBV27 to TRBJ1-1; 9 bases are a match to TRBD1. Germline values: CDR1 MNHEY, CDR2 SMNVEV (reference sequence). This CDR3 comprises 14 residues. The ends lost 2 bases at V and 11 bases at J; junction bases unmatched: 9. The CDR3 is CASSLDDRGSLAFF. CDR3 sequence (DNA): TGTGCCAGCAGTTTAGATGACAGGGGGAGTCTCGCTTTCTTT.

This sequence joins TRBV24-1 and TRBJ2-2, with 7 bases identical to TRBD1. Trimming took 3 bases from V and 2 from J; bases not matched to a gene: 11. Germline V gene sequence: CDR1 KGHDR, CDR2 SFDVKD. The CDR3 runs to 18 residues. The CDR3 DNA reads as TGTGCCACCAGTGATGCACAGGGGAGAAAGGGTAACACCGGGGAGCTGTTTTTT. Its protein product is CATSDAQGRKGNTGELFF.

The rearrangement links TRBV5-1 to TRBJ2-1, with D perhaps assigned TRBD1 or TRBD2 (7 bases each). The CDR3 covers 13 residues. V was cut by 2 bases and J by 9 bases, with 12 bases left in between. From germline, CDR1 is SGHRS and CDR2 YFSETQ. The CDR3 DNA sequence: TGCGCCAGCAGCTTAGCCAGGGGGGGTGAGCAGTTCTTC. This codes for CASSLARGGEQFF.

The rearrangement uses TRBV29-1 and TRBJ2-5; D not resolved. From germline, CDR1 is SQVTM and CDR2 ANQGSEA. Trimming removed 4 bases from V and 3 bases from J, with 15 bases in between. The CDR3 has 14 amino acids. For the CDR3, the DNA is TGCAGCGTTGCCGTCATCGCTGGTGAAGAGACCCAGTACTTC. Its protein is CSVAVIAGEETQYF.

This chain links TRBV18 with TRBJ2-3; weak D call: TRBD1 (6 bases). The germline V and J ends were trimmed by 0 bases and 5 bases, with 12 bases remaining between them. The CDR3 has 15 residues. In germline, CDR1 is KGHSH, CDR2 LQKENI. CDR3 sequence: CASSPPGAPLDTQYF. As DNA, the CDR3 is TGTGCCAGCTCACCACCGGGGGCCCCGCTAGATACGCAGTATTTT.